The clone carrying this T cell receptor beta chain has more than one count but fewer than ten. The antigen is unknown. The CDR3 runs to 15 residues. Trimming stripped 3 bases from V and 0 bases from J, with 9 bases between. The germline V gene has CDR1 SGDLS and CDR2 YYNGEE. The source of the sample is a study of early T cells in non-severe SARS-CoV-2 infection. Study information: It was bulk RNA from unsorted whole blood that was sequenced, and the chains were unpaired. Whole-study results and caveats: Matches to VDJdb favored anti-spike CD8 responses and missed private and CD4 specificities.

Unique molecular identifiers were attached to individual cDNA molecules. TCRdb re-called the 5' RACE reads with MiXCR, one entry per CDR3 protein. The repertoire consists of about 22,000 distinct CDR3 sequences, with 4.7% occurring once and the leading ten covering roughly 15%. This clonotype originated in an adult who was a healthcare worker with PCR-confirmed SARS-CoV-2 infection or an uninfected control (not recorded which). The source material was whole blood. V usage is TRBV9 and J usage is TRBJ2-2; D remains unclear. CDR3 coding DNA: TGTGCCAGCAGCGGTGCCGGAACGAACACCGGGGAGCTGTTTTTT. Translation gives CASSGAGTNTGELFF.